A single sample gave rise to the 2 T cell receptor beta chains below, sequenced in a study of T cell changes during pregnancy in multiple sclerosis. Generated by immunoSEQ multiplex PCR, the TCRdb table keeps only in-frame clones and is missing some. Of roughly 46,000 clones listed, 93% were seen once; the top ten hold 3% to 4%. The specimen was CD8+ T cells from peripheral blood mononuclear cells, collected after pregnancy. The source is a female donor with multiple sclerosis, enrolled in a pregnancy study.

The V call is TRBV4-1, the J call TRBJ1-2; D is undetermined. The V gene's germline CDR1 is MGHRA and CDR2 YSYEKL. V was pared by 6 bases and J by 4 bases, with 15 bases between. This CDR3 has 14 residues. As DNA, the CDR3 is TGCGCCAGCAGTGAGGGAAGTACTAGCTATGGCTACACCTTC. Translating it yields CASSEGSTSYGYTF.

The genes are TRBV5-4 and TRBJ2-1; maybe TRBD1 (6 bases). The V gene's germline CDR1 is SGHNT and CDR2 YYREEE (reference sequence). The CDR3 is 12 amino acids. Trimming stripped 5 bases from V and 5 bases from J, with 8 bases between. The CDR3 DNA reads as TGTGCCAGCAGATGGACAGACAATGAGCAGTTCTTC. Amino acids: CASRWTDNEQFF.